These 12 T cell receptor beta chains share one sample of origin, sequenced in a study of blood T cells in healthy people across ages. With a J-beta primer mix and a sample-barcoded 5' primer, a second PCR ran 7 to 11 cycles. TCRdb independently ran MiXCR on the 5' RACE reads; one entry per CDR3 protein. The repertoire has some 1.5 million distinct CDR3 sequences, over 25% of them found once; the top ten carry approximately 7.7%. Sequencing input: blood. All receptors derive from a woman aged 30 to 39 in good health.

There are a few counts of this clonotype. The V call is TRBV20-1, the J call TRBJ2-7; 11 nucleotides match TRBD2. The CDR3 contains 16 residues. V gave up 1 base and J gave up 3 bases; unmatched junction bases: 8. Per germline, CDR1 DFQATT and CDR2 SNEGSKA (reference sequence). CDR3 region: CSARGSGGAEGYEQYF. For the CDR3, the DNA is TGCAGTGCTAGAGGTAGCGGGGGGGCCGAGGGCTACGAGCAGTACTTC.

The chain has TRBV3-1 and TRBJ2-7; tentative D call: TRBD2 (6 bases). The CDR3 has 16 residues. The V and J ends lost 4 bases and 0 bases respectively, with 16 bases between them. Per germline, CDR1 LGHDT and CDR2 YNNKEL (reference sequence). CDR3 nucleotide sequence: TGTGCCAGCAGCCTCAACCCTAGCGCCCTCTCCTACGAGCAGTACTTC. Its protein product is CASSLNPSALSYEQYF.

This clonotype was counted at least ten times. DNA for the CDR3: TGTGCCAGCTGTATCAGGGGCACCTACAATGAGCAGTTCTTC. As protein: CASCIRGTYNEQFF. The genes are TRBV6-1 and TRBJ2-1; D is perhaps TRBD1 (6 bases). From germline, CDR1 is MNHNS and CDR2 SASEGT. Trimming took 8 bases from V and 2 from J, leaving 13 bases between them. The CDR3 has 14 residues.

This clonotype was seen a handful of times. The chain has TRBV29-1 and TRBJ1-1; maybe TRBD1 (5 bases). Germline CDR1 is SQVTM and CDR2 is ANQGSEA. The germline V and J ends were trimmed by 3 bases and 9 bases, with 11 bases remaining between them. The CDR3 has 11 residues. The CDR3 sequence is CSVDRDSQAFF. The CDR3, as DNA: TGCAGCGTTGACCGAGACAGCCAAGCTTTCTTT.

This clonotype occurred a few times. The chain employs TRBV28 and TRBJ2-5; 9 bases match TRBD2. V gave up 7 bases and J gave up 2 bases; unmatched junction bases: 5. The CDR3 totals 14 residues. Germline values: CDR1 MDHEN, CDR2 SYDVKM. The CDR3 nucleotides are TGTGCCAGCAATAGCGGGGGCTTACAAGAGACCCAGTACTTC. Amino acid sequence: CASNSGGLQETQYF.

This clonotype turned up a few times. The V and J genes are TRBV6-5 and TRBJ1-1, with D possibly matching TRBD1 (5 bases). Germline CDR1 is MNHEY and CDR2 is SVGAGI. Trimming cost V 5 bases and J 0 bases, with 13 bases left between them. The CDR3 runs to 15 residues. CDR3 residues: CASSNPGLMNTEAFF. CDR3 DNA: TGTGCCAGCAGTAACCCGGGACTTATGAACACTGAAGCTTTCTTT.

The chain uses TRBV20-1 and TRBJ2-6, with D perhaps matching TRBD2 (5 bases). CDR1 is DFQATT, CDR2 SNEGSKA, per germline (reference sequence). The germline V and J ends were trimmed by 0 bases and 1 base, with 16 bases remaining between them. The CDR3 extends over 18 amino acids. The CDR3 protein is CSARDRADWESGANVLTF. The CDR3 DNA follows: TGCAGTGCTAGAGATAGGGCAGACTGGGAGTCTGGGGCCAACGTCCTGACTTTC.

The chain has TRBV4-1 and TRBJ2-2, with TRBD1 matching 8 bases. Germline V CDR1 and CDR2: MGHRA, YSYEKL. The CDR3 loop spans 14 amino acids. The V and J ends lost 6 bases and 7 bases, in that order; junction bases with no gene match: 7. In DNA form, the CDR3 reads TGCGCCAGCAGTCTCGACAGGGGAGACGGGGAGCTGTTTTTT. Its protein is CASSLDRGDGELFF.

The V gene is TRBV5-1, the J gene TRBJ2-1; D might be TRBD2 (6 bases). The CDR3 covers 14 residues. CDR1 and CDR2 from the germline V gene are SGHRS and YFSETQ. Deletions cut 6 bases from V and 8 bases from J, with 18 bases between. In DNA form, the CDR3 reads TGCGCCAGCACCTGGGGGGATTCTAGAGATGAGCAGTTCTTC. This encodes CASTWGDSRDEQFF.

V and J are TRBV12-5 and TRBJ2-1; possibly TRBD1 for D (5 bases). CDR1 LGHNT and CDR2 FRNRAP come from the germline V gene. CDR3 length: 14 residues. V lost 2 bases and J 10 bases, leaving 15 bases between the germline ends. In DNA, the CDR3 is TGTGCTAGTGGTTTGCCCCCCCACAGGCACGAGCAGTTCTTC. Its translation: CASGLPPHRHEQFF.

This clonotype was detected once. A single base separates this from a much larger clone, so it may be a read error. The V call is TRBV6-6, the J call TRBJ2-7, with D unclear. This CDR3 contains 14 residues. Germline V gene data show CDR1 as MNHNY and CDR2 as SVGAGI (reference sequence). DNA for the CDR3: TGTGTCAGCTCTCCTAGAATCACCTCCTACGAGCAGTACTTC. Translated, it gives CVSSPRITSYEQYF.

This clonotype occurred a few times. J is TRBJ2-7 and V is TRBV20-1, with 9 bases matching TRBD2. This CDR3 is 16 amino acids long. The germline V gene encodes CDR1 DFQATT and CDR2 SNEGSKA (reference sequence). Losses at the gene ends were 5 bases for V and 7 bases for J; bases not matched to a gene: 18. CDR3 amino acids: CSAYLRGGEAYNEQYF. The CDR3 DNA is TGCAGTGCTTATCTCCGCGGGGGGGAAGCTTACAATGAGCAGTACTTC.